This T cell receptor beta chain was found in a study of CD8+CD57+ T cells in acquired aplastic anemia. CDR3 and TCR beta VDJ profiling relied on a genomic DNA template. TCRdb fed the reads into MiXCR, producing one record per CDR3 protein. The repertoire holds 200,000 to 250,000 distinct CDR3 sequences, with roughly 57% as singletons. Findings and limits, study-wide: The number of CD8+ CDR3 sequences shared by patients and controls was twenty-nine.

The V and J ends lost 4 bases and 6 bases respectively, with 13 bases between them. The CDR3 length is 12 residues. Germline CDR1 reads SQVTM; CDR2 reads ANQGSEA. For this clonotype: Its antigen is unknown.

Sequencing was carried out using sorted CD4+, CD8+, or CD8+CD57+ T cells (not recorded which) from PBMCs. This receptor was taken from a human donor in good health. The rearrangement uses TRBV29-1 and TRBJ2-7; D may be TRBD1 (5 bases). The CDR3 DNA reads as TGCAGCGTTGGGGCAGGGATGGTCGAGCAGTACTTC. As protein: CSVGAGMVEQYF.